The 18 T cell receptor beta chains given below trace back to one sample, sequenced in a study of T-cell reconstitution after alpha-beta-depleted transplantation in children (dated by TCRdb to about 2016). Receptor libraries were prepared by PCR. Sequencing instrument: Illumina HiSeq 2500. TCR libraries were prepared with molecular barcoding, using unique molecular identifiers to normalize TCRbeta repertoire quantification. In-frame beta chains were kept once TCRdb had trimmed the public reads at Q25 with fastp and called clones with MiXCR. Identical CDR3 proteins give one entry, which carries the most common genes and DNA. For this sample the table gives 400,000 to 500,000 distinct CDR3 sequences, of which roughly a tenth were detected only once. The top ten hold roughly 6% of the sample. The source was PBMCs from the stem cell graft donor, collected from the stem cell graft. The receptors stem from a human donor who donated a stem cell graft to a child with acute myeloid leukemia.

The chain uses TRBV7-3 and TRBJ2-5, with D possibly TRBD1 on 5 matching bases. V was pared by 5 bases and J by 5 bases, with 12 bases between. Germline V gives CDR1 SGHTA, CDR2 FQGTGA. This CDR3 is 13 amino acids long. In DNA form, the CDR3 reads TGTGCCAGCAGCCAGGGTTCCAGGGAGACCCAGTACTTC. Translating gives CASSQGSRETQYF.

This clonotype was counted a few times. A junction end diverges from the germline sequence, so it may reflect a read error. This rearrangement joins TRBV12-3 or TRBV12-4 to TRBJ2-7, with 11 bases identical to TRBD2. The CDR3 is 15 amino acids. CDR3 coding DNA: TGTGCCAGCAGTTCGTCCGGGACTAGCGGATCCCGGGTGGACTTC. Its protein product is CASSSSGTSGSRVDF.

This clonotype appeared many times. The CDR3 loop is CASSDSRGRGETQYF. The CDR3 nucleotides read TGCGCCAGCAGTGATAGCCGGGGTCGAGGGGAGACCCAGTACTTC. The V and J genes are TRBV10-1 and TRBJ2-5; D possibly corresponds to TRBD2 (5 bases). The V and J ends lost 3 bases and 5 bases respectively, with 16 bases between them. This CDR3 spans 15 amino acids. Germline assignment: CDR1 WNHNN and CDR2 SYGVQD (reference sequence).

This clonotype has more than one count but fewer than ten. The chain's CDR3 is CASSERGGNQPQHF. Written as DNA, the CDR3 is TGTGCCAGCAGTGAACGAGGGGGCAATCAGCCCCAGCATTTT. The V call is TRBV2, the J call TRBJ1-5; D is possibly TRBD1 (5 bases). Trimming stripped 2 bases from V and 2 bases from J, with 7 bases between. The germline V gene has CDR1 SNHLY and CDR2 FYNNEI. The CDR3 totals 14 residues.

This clonotype appeared a few times. This chain connects TRBV7-9 to TRBJ2-1; unclear D gene. The length of the CDR3 is 17 residues. V was cut by 3 bases and J by 0 bases, with 15 bases left in between. Germline loops: CDR1 SEHNR, CDR2 FQNEAQ (reference sequence). The CDR3 sequence: CASSFKGGSSSYNEQFF. The CDR3 DNA reads TGTGCCAGCAGCTTTAAGGGCGGAAGCAGCTCCTACAATGAGCAGTTCTTC.

The J gene is TRBJ2-1, the V gene TRBV20-1, with D unresolved. The CDR3 sequence is 12 residues long. The V gene's germline CDR1 is DFQATT and CDR2 SNEGSKA (reference sequence). The CDR3 protein is CSRPGPYNEQFF. The CDR3 bases are TGCAGCCGACCTGGACCATACAATGAGCAGTTCTTC.

V and J are TRBV5-1 and TRBJ2-1; tentatively, D is TRBD1 or TRBD2 (5 bases each). The CDR3 is 16 amino acids. Germline assignment: CDR1 SGHRS and CDR2 YFSETQ. Trimming took 1 base from V and 3 from J, leaving 14 bases between them. The CDR3 reads CASSLSIGANYNEQFF. The DNA for the CDR3 is TGCGCCAGCAGCTTGAGTATCGGGGCAAACTACAATGAGCAGTTCTTC.

Many counts were recorded for this clonotype. V usage is TRBV6-2 or TRBV6-3 and J usage is TRBJ2-1, with a possible D match to TRBD1 (5 bases). Trimming took off 6 bases at V and 7 bases at J, with 10 bases between the two ends. The CDR3 runs to 12 residues. The V gene's germline CDR1 is MNHEY and CDR2 SVGEGT. The CDR3 bases are TGTGCCAGCAGAACAGGAATGAATGAGCAGTTCTTC. It is translated as CASRTGMNEQFF.

The V and J genes are TRBV5-1 and TRBJ2-1; possibly TRBD1 or TRBD2 for D (5 bases each). V dropped 3 bases and J dropped 10 bases, with 17 bases sitting between them. CDR3 length: 14 residues. Germline loops: CDR1 SGHRS, CDR2 YFSETQ. This CDR3 is CASSSGTPLAEQFF. The CDR3 DNA sequence: TGCGCCAGCAGCTCGGGGACGCCGCTTGCGGAGCAGTTCTTC.

The CDR3 region is CASSLTAPADTQYF. DNA for the CDR3: TGTGCCAGCAGTTTAACCGCCCCCGCAGATACGCAGTATTTT. The rearrangement links TRBV12-3 or TRBV12-4 to TRBJ2-3; D is unresolved. Trimming removed 2 bases from V and 4 bases from J, with 10 bases in between. This CDR3 spans 14 amino acids.

The chain links TRBV10-3 to TRBJ2-7, with 7 bases matching TRBD1. The germline V gene has CDR1 ENHRY and CDR2 SYGVKD. The ends lost 2 bases at V and 2 bases at J; junction bases unmatched: 6. CDR3 length: 15 residues. The DNA for the CDR3 is TGTGCCATCAGTGAGCCGACAGGGCCTGCCTACGAGCAGTACTTC. The encoded protein is CAISEPTGPAYEQYF.

The chain couples TRBV20-1 to TRBJ1-1; D is perhaps TRBD1 (5 bases). Trimming shortened V by 6 bases and J by 1 base, and 15 bases separated the two germline ends. Germline values: CDR1 DFQATT, CDR2 SNEGSKA (reference sequence). This CDR3 is built from 14 residues. The DNA for the CDR3 is TGCAGTGCCTGGGAGACAGTGAGGAACACTGAAGCTTTCTTT. It encodes CSAWETVRNTEAFF.

The sample holds a few counts of this clonotype. The CDR3 here is CSVVRGLTDTQYF. In nucleotides, the CDR3 is TGCAGCGTTGTGCGCGGATTGACAGATACGCAGTATTTT. The chain is built from TRBV29-1 and TRBJ2-3; no reliable D call. V was cut by 4 bases and J by 3 bases, with 11 bases left in between. From germline, CDR1 is SQVTM and CDR2 ANQGSEA. This CDR3 has 13 amino acids.

This clonotype has a handful of counts. The chain uses TRBV7-9 and TRBJ2-7; D uncertain. This CDR3 has 15 residues. Trimming cost V 1 base and J 7 bases, with 17 bases left between them. Germline loops: CDR1 SEHNR, CDR2 FQNEAQ (reference sequence). CDR3 nucleotide sequence: TGTGCCAGCAGCTTAGGGTCGGACCCTACGATGGAGCAGTACTTC. This gives the protein CASSLGSDPTMEQYF. Drawing the rest from reference TRBV7-9 and TRBJ2-7, the complete variable domain is DTGVSQNPRHKITKRGQNVTFRCDPISEHNRLYWYRQTLGQGPEFLTYFQNEAQLEKSRLLSDRFSAERPKGSFSTLEIQRTEQGDSAMYLCASSLGSDPTMEQYFGPGTRLTVT.

The CDR3 DNA follows: TGTGCCAGCAGCTTAGATCGGGGAAAAAAACTGTTTTTT. It encodes CASSLDRGKKLFF. The V gene is TRBV7-8, the J gene TRBJ1-4; D uncertain. CDR1 and CDR2 (germline): SGHVS, FQNEAQ. CDR3 length: 13 residues. V shed 1 base and J shed 9 bases, with 9 bases lying between them.

This clonotype was observed many times. V gene TRBV20-1 combines with J gene TRBJ2-6; tentative D call: TRBD1 (6 bases). The germline CDR1 and CDR2 sequences are DFQATT and SNEGSKA (reference sequence). V lost 3 bases and J lost 0, with 15 bases in between. The CDR3 totals 17 residues. CDR3 in amino acids: CSARSNTGISGANVLTF. In DNA, the CDR3 is TGCAGTGCTAGGTCAAATACAGGGATCTCTGGGGCCAACGTCCTGACTTTC.

This clonotype turned up a few times. J is TRBJ2-7 and V is TRBV29-1, with 7 bases identical to TRBD1. The germline V gene has CDR1 SQVTM and CDR2 ANQGSEA. V dropped 8 bases and J dropped 1; count of bases not matched to a gene: 14. There are 15 residues in the CDR3. The CDR3 region has the DNA TGCAGCCCAGCCCTAGGACAGGATAAGTCCTACGAGCAGTACGTC. This codes for CSPALGQDKSYEQYV.

This clonotype was seen at least ten times. This rearrangement joins TRBV7-9 to TRBJ1-2; D unresolved. CDR1 and CDR2 from the germline V gene are SEHNR and FQNEAQ (reference sequence). The V end was cut by 0 bases, the J end by 1 base, with 6 bases between. This CDR3 region has 14 residues. For the CDR3, the DNA is TGTGCCAGCAGCTTAGCGATGAGTAACTATGGCTACACCTTC. It specifies CASSLAMSNYGYTF. The complete variable domain, with remaining parts taken from reference TRBV7-9 and TRBJ1-2, reads DTGVSQNPRHKITKRGQNVTFRCDPISEHNRLYWYRQTLGQGPEFLTYFQNEAQLEKSRLLSDRFSAERPKGSFSTLEIQRTEQGDSAMYLCASSLAMSNYGYTFGSGTRLTVV.